The sequence of this T cell receptor beta chain was determined in a study of T cell clones after liver transplantation. Study background: TCRbeta sequencing after a pre-transplant mixed lymphocyte reaction identified graft-donor-reactive clones, later tracked in post-transplant blood.

This table comes from immunoSEQ multiplex PCR, and its TCRdb copy is limited to in-frame clones, with some not included. Found here are 7,500 to 9,500 clones, about four fifths of them singletons; the top ten hold about 42%. General study findings and limits: Post-transplant, graft-donor-reactive CD4 TCRbeta sequences in blood dropped significantly in most of the 8 subjects.

As to this clone: Antigen: not known.

This CDR3 is built from 14 residues. After removal of 2 bases from V and 3 bases from J, the junction contained 1 base not matched to a gene. Germline-derived CDR1 and CDR2 are SGHDT and YYEEEE. The sequenced sample was CD8+ T cells from blood, obtained before liver transplant. This rearrangement joins TRBV5-6 to TRBJ2-7; 11 bases agree with TRBD1. The TCR comes from a human donor who received a liver transplant. The CDR3 loop reads CASSFGTGGYEQYF. CDR3 sequence (DNA): TGTGCCAGCAGCTTCGGGACAGGGGGCTACGAGCAGTACTTC.